This T cell receptor beta chain was observed in a study of blood T cell repertoires in COVID-19. Study at large: Whether acute or convalescent, the COVID-19 samples came from the United States, Italy and Spain.

V shed 3 bases, J shed 5 bases, and the junction held 6 bases outside the gene matches. Germline lookup yields CDR1 SGHTS and CDR2 YDEGEE. The CDR3 loop spans 14 amino acids. This table comes from immunoSEQ multiplex PCR, and its TCRdb copy is limited to in-frame clones, with some not included. The sample has 150,000 to 250,000 clones; roughly 80% are singletons. Followed longitudinally, the Seattle patients had been enrolled during active infection. This receptor was identified in a middle-aged woman with COVID-19, enrolled during active disease. The source material was peripheral blood. The J gene is TRBJ1-1, the V gene TRBV5-8, with 8 bases fitting TRBD1. CDR3 DNA sequence: TGTGCCAGCAGCTGGACAGGGTTTCGGACTGAAGCTTTCTTT. Translated, it gives CASSWTGFRTEAFF.